The text below deals with one T cell receptor beta chain. Its antigen remains unknown. PCR was performed using 60 Vbeta and 13 Jbeta primers. Only in-frame clones appear in the TCRdb table, and some are missing; sequencing was by immunoSEQ multiplex PCR. This table holds 150,000 to 200,000 clones, roughly 86% found once. The sample originates from a study of cytomegalovirus exposure and HLA in healthy donors. The study, taken as a whole, reports: Sequencing probably produced one cluster of sequence variants that were highly shared.

V shed 4 bases, J shed 1 base, and the junction held 9 bases outside the gene matches. The germline V gene encodes CDR1 SGHRS and CDR2 YFSETQ. The CDR3 contains 17 residues. The sequenced sample consisted of PBMCs. The receptor comes from a woman under 30 in good health and CMV-seronegative. This chain joins TRBV5-1 and TRBJ2-5; TRBD2 agrees at 11 bases. The CDR3 nucleotides are TGCGCCAGCAGCCCGGGTGGGACTAGCGGACCCCAAGAGACCCAGTACTTC. This sequence encodes CASSPGGTSGPQETQYF.